This T cell receptor (beta chain) was profiled in a study of response to subunit inactivated influenza vaccine. Study conclusions and caveats: Authors proposed each seasonal influenza vaccination draws in few new T cells.

TCRdb used MiXCR to reprocess the RT-PCR reads, holding one entry per CDR3 protein. Here the sample spans about 780,000 distinct CDR3 sequences, under 20% being singletons. This clonotype was recorded a few times. Its antigen is unknown. The material sequenced was PBMCs from blood, taken 5 days after vaccination. This TCR was recovered from a man aged 45-65 years who received an inactivated influenza vaccine.

The CDR3 nucleotides are TGCAGTGCTAGAAGTAGCGGGGGGGCCTACAATGAGCAGTTCTTC. This sequence encodes CSARSSGGAYNEQFF. The chain employs TRBV20-1 and TRBJ2-1; 11 bases align to TRBD2. V lost 2 bases and J lost 2; bases outside the gene matches: 2. Per germline, CDR1 DFQATT and CDR2 SNEGSKA (reference sequence). The CDR3 loop spans 15 amino acids.